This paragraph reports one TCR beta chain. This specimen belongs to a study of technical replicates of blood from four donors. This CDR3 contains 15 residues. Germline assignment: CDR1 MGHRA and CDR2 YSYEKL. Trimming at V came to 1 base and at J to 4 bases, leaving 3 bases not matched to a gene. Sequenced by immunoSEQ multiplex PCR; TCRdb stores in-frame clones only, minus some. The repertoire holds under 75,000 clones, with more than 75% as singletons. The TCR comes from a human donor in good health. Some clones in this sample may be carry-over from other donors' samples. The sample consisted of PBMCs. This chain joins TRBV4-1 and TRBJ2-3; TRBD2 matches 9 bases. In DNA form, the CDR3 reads TGCGCCAGCAGCCAAGCTAGCGGGGTCGCAGATACGCAGTATTTT. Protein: CASSQASGVADTQYF.